This T cell receptor beta chain was recovered during a study of blood T cells in healthy people across ages. Whole-study results and caveats: Aged donors had fewer naive CD4+ cells and lower diversity than long-lived donors. Roughly linearly, TCR beta diversity per million T cells fell as age increased.

Regarding this clonotype: Antigen: not known.

Healthy Caucasians from Russia aged about 6 to 95 served as donors. Peripheral blood was drawn, around 9.3 milliliters per donor. With a J-beta primer mix and a sample-barcoded 5' primer, a second PCR ran about 6 to 11 cycles. TCRdb processed the 5' RACE reads anew with MiXCR; each CDR3 protein has one entry. Of 700,000 to 850,000 distinct CDR3 sequences in the sample, 35% to 40% were seen once. V lost 0 bases and J lost 4, with 15 bases in between. Germline CDR1 DFQATT, CDR2 SNEGSKA (reference sequence). The CDR3 has 16 residues. This receptor was identified in a man aged 18 to 29 in good health. The specimen was blood. The J gene is TRBJ2-2, the V gene TRBV20-1; D is perhaps TRBD1 (6 bases). CDR3 sequence reads: CSARDPQGFGTGELFF. The CDR3, as DNA: TGCAGTGCTAGAGATCCACAGGGTTTTGGCACCGGGGAGCTGTTTTTT.